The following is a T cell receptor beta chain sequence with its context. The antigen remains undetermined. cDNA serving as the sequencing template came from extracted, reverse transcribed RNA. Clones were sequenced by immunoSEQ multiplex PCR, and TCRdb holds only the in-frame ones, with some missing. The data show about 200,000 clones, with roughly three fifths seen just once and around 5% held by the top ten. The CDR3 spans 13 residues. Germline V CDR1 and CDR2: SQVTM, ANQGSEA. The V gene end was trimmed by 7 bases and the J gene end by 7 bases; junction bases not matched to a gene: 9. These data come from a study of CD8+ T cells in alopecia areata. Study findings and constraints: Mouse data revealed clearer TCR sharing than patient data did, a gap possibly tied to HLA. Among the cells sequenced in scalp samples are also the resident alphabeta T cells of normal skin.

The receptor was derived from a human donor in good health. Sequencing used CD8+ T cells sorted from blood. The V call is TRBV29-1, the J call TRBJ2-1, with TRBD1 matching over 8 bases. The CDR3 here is CSAPGQEVNEQFF. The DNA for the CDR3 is TGCAGCGCCCCGGGACAGGAAGTAAATGAGCAGTTCTTC.